A single sample is the source of the 9 T cell receptor beta chains below, sequenced in a study of response to subunit inactivated influenza vaccine. Via MiXCR, TCRdb re-called the RT-PCR reads, giving one row per CDR3 protein. The table has 500,000 or so distinct CDR3 sequences, about 10% seen once. The sample consisted of PBMCs from blood, taken about 40 days after vaccination. These receptors came from a man over 45 who received an inactivated influenza vaccine.

The chain combines TRBV10-3 with TRBJ2-2; D possibly corresponds to TRBD2 (7 bases). The CDR3 is made up of 18 amino acids. CDR1 is ENHRY, CDR2 SYGVKD, per germline. Trimming cost V 0 bases and J 3 bases, with 17 bases left between them. Written as DNA, the CDR3 is TGTGCCATCAGTGAGTCGCGGCAAGGGGGGGCGCACACCGGGGAGCTGTTTTTT. Amino acids: CAISESRQGGAHTGELFF.

This chain joins TRBV7-2 and TRBJ2-7; D call uncertain. The CDR3 runs 13 residues. The germline V gene has CDR1 SGHTA and CDR2 FQGNSA. Deletions cut 7 bases from V and 1 base from J, with 11 bases between. The CDR3 bases are TGTGCCAGCACCCCCCCCGGATCCTACGAGCAGTACTTC. Its protein is CASTPPGSYEQYF.

This clonotype was seen a few times. A read error may produce the germline difference seen at one junction end. V gene TRBV6-5 combines with J gene TRBJ2-2, with 9 bases identical to TRBD2. The CDR3 extends over 17 amino acids. The V gene's germline CDR1 is MNHEY and CDR2 SVGAGI. CDR3 residues: CASSYGRGRADTGGLFF. CDR3 coding DNA: TGTGCCAGCAGTTACGGACGCGGGAGGGCCGACACCGGGGGGCTGTTTTTT.

In its sample, this clonotype was seen many times. The chain links TRBV7-6 to TRBJ2-5; TRBD2 agrees at 9 bases. The CDR3 consists of 16 residues. The ends lost 1 base at V and 2 bases at J; junction bases unmatched: 5. Germline lookup yields CDR1 SGHVS and CDR2 FNYEAQ. The CDR3 sequence is CASSLGLAGVQETQYF. In DNA, the CDR3 is TGTGCCAGCAGCTTAGGATTAGCGGGGGTACAAGAGACCCAGTACTTC.

This clonotype was observed a few times. CDR3 coding DNA: TGTGCCAGCAGCTCTTCGACAGGGGGCGTGGAGCAGTTCTTC. This sequence encodes CASSSSTGGVEQFF. The rearrangement uses TRBV7-3 and TRBJ2-1, with TRBD1 matching over 10 bases. The CDR3 is made up of 14 amino acids. Germline CDR1 reads SGHTA; CDR2 reads FQGTGA. V dropped 4 bases and J dropped 10; count of bases not matched to a gene: 7.

This clonotype was counted only a few times. The chain joins TRBV6-1 to TRBJ1-1, with D perhaps TRBD1 (5 bases). The germline V and J ends were trimmed by 6 bases and 6 bases, with 14 bases remaining between them. CDR1 and CDR2 from the germline V gene are MNHNS and SASEGT. The CDR3 length is 13 residues. CDR3 nucleotides: TGTGCCAGCAGCCCGTGGGGGGGATCTGAAGCTTTCTTT. As protein: CASSPWGGSEAFF.

This clonotype appeared a few times. Compared with germline, one end of the junction differs, possibly owing to a read error. The rearrangement joins TRBV4-1 to TRBJ2-2; the D is unclear. This CDR3 is built from 13 residues. CDR1 and CDR2 (germline): MGHRA, YSYEKL. CDR3 in amino acids: CASRQEGTGELFF. For the CDR3, the DNA is TGCGCCAGCAGACAAGAAGGAACCGGGGAGCTGTTTTTT.

This clonotype was counted ten times or more. This chain uses TRBV13 with TRBJ2-1, with TRBD1 identical over 8 bases. The germline V gene encodes CDR1 PRHDT and CDR2 FYEKMQ (reference sequence). Unmatched junction bases numbered 13, after V lost 5 bases and J lost 7 bases. CDR3 length: 16 amino acids. The CDR3 reads CASSLEGGYRGNEQFF. The CDR3 coding sequence is TGTGCCAGCAGCCTTGAAGGGGGGTACAGGGGGAATGAGCAGTTCTTC. The full variable domain, its missing parts supplied by reference TRBV13 and TRBJ2-1, is AAGVIQSPRHLIKEKRETATLKCYPIPRHDTVYWYQQGPGQDPQFLISFYEKMQSDKGSIPDRFSAQQFSDYHSELNMSSLELGDSALYFCASSLEGGYRGNEQFFGPGTRLTVL.

The V and J genes are TRBV6-1 and TRBJ2-7, with 7 bases identical to TRBD1. Germline CDR1 MNHNS, CDR2 SASEGT. The junction had 5 bases not matched to a gene; V was cut back by 1 base and J by 2 bases. The CDR3 spans 15 residues. The CDR3 sequence is CASSEEAGGPYEQYF. The CDR3, as DNA: TGTGCCAGCAGTGAAGAGGCAGGGGGTCCCTACGAGCAGTACTTC.